Following are 26 T cell receptor beta chains from one sample sequenced in a study of blood T cell repertoires in COVID-19. Repertoires were generated with immunoSEQ multiplex PCR, while TCRdb's copy carries only in-frame clones and drops some. The table records approximately 240,000 clones, around 90% of them present only once. The sequencing input was PBMCs or T cells enriched from blood (not recorded which). These receptors were obtained from a woman aged 25-40 years with acute COVID-19.

The rearrangement joins TRBV10-2 to TRBJ1-3; 9 bases are shared with TRBD1. The CDR3 totals 16 residues. Germline CDR1 and CDR2: WSHSY and SAAADI. The V segment lost 6 bases and the J segment 4 bases; nucleotides outside the gene matches: 10. The CDR3 protein is CASSVGTGSGGNTIYF. DNA for the CDR3: TGCGCCAGCAGCGTGGGGACAGGGAGTGGGGGAAACACCATATATTTT.

This chain connects TRBV5-4 to TRBJ2-2; 7 nucleotides agree with TRBD1. V lost 1 base and J lost 4; bases outside the gene matches: 10. The CDR3 is 17 amino acids. Germline CDR1 reads SGHNT; CDR2 reads YYREEE (reference sequence). The CDR3 reads CASSLTPGTGATGELFF. The CDR3 DNA reads TGTGCCAGCAGCTTGACCCCAGGTACAGGGGCCACCGGGGAGCTGTTTTTT.

The chain is built from TRBV5-1 and TRBJ1-5; D remains ambiguous. The ends were cut back, 0 bases at V and 2 bases at J, with 9 bases in the middle. This CDR3 has 15 amino acids. In germline, CDR1 is SGHRS, CDR2 YFSETQ. CDR3 loop: CASSLGEGGNQPQHF. The CDR3 DNA follows: TGCGCCAGCAGCTTGGGGGAGGGAGGCAATCAGCCCCAGCATTTT.

V is TRBV7-9 and J is TRBJ1-3; 9 bases are a match to TRBD1. CDR3 length: 16 residues. V lost 4 bases to trimming and J lost 1 base; unmatched junction nucleotides: 5. In germline, CDR1 is SEHNR, CDR2 FQNEAQ (reference sequence). As DNA, the CDR3 is TGTGCCAGCAGCTCAACAGGGGGCCGGTCTGGAAACACCATATATTTT. Protein sequence: CASSSTGGRSGNTIYF.

The chain employs TRBV6-5 and TRBJ2-1, with 9 bases fitting TRBD1. Germline CDR1 MNHEY, CDR2 SVGAGI. This CDR3 has 16 residues. After removal of 2 bases from V and 3 bases from J, the junction contained 5 bases not matched to a gene. The CDR3 protein is CASSYLGQGSYNEQFF. In DNA, the CDR3 is TGTGCCAGCAGTTACCTAGGACAGGGGAGCTACAATGAGCAGTTCTTC.

This clone has more than one count but fewer than ten. This sequence joins TRBV7-2 and TRBJ1-6; D call uncertain. Per the germline V gene, CDR1 is SGHTA and CDR2 is FQGNSA. V shed 1 base and J shed 7 bases, with 11 bases lying between them. This CDR3 is 15 amino acids long. The CDR3 sequence is CASSLVGSGNSPLHF. The CDR3 DNA sequence: TGTGCCAGCAGCTTAGTAGGGTCGGGGAATTCACCCCTCCACTTT.

The chain joins TRBV5-4 to TRBJ2-5, with 11 bases fitting TRBD2. The CDR3 contains 14 residues. After removal of 4 bases from V and 5 bases from J, the junction contained 4 bases not matched to a gene. CDR1 and CDR2 from the germline V gene are SGHNT and YYREEE (reference sequence). The CDR3 sequence: CASSSSGGAETQYF. Here the CDR3 DNA reads TGTGCCAGCAGCAGTAGCGGGGGGGCGGAGACCCAGTACTTC.

The table lists this clone with a few counts. The J gene is TRBJ1-5, the V gene TRBV14; 7 nucleotides match TRBD1. Losses at the gene ends were 2 bases for V and 5 bases for J; bases not matched to a gene: 0. Per the germline V gene, CDR1 is SGHDN and CDR2 is FVKESK. The CDR3 sequence is 13 residues long. CDR3: CASSQTGDQPQHF. Here the CDR3 DNA reads TGTGCCAGCAGCCAAACAGGGGATCAGCCCCAGCATTTT. The full variable domain, its missing parts supplied by reference TRBV14 and TRBJ1-5, is EAGVTQFPSHSVIEKGQTVTLRCDPISGHDNLYWYRRVMGKEIKFLLHFVKESKQDESGMPNNRFLAERTGGTYSTLKVQPAELEDSGVYFCASSQTGDQPQHFGDGTRLSIL.

The J gene is TRBJ2-3, the V gene TRBV15; weak D call: TRBD2 (5 bases). This CDR3 contains 15 residues. The V gene lost 5 bases and the J gene lost 1 base, with 13 bases spanning the gap. Germline V gene data show CDR1 as LNHNV and CDR2 as YYDKDF (reference sequence). The CDR3 region is CATSLRRRGTDTQYF. For the CDR3, the DNA is TGTGCCACCAGCCTGAGGAGGCGCGGCACAGATACGCAGTATTTT. Filled out from reference TRBV15 and TRBJ2-3, the complete variable domain reads DAMVIQNPRYQVTQFGKPVTLSCSQTLNHNVMYWYQQKSSQAPKLLFHYYDKDFNNEADTPDNFQSRRPNTSFCFLDIRSPGLGDTAMYLCATSLRRRGTDTQYFGPGTRLTVL.

This chain uses TRBV9 with TRBJ1-1; 7 bases match TRBD1. This CDR3 comprises 15 residues. J was trimmed by 3 bases and V by 0 bases; bases with no gene match: 5. Looked up from germline, CDR1 is SGDLS and CDR2 is YYNGEE. The CDR3: CASSVGTGEDTEAFF. CDR3 in DNA: TGTGCCAGCAGCGTAGGCACAGGGGAGGACACTGAAGCTTTCTTT.

This chain joins TRBV2 and TRBJ1-6; D is unclear. Per germline, CDR1 SNHLY and CDR2 FYNNEI. Trimming took off 6 bases at V and 0 bases at J, with 15 bases between the two ends. The CDR3 loop spans 17 amino acids. This CDR3 is CASREGWTSSYNSPLHF. The DNA for the CDR3 is TGTGCCAGCAGGGAGGGATGGACGAGCTCCTATAATTCACCCCTCCACTTT.

The chain couples TRBV4-1 to TRBJ2-3; weak D call: TRBD1 (5 bases). The germline V gene has CDR1 MGHRA and CDR2 YSYEKL. The CDR3 totals 16 residues. Trimming shortened V by 3 bases and J by 2 bases, and 15 bases separated the two germline ends. The CDR3 spells CASSHGRGRDTDTQYF. As DNA, the CDR3 is TGCGCCAGCAGCCACGGACGAGGCAGGGACACAGATACGCAGTATTTT.

V and J are TRBV5-4 and TRBJ1-4, with a weak D call TRBD1 (5 bases). Between the trimmed V and J ends, which lost 2 bases and 0 bases, there was a span of 8 bases. The CDR3 length is 15 residues. Germline CDR1 is SGHNT and CDR2 is YYREEE (reference sequence). The CDR3 region has the DNA TGTGCCAGCAGCTTTGGAGGGGCAACTAATGAAAAACTGTTTTTT. Amino acids: CASSFGGATNEKLFF.

The CDR3, as DNA: TGCGCCAGCAGGGAGGGAGGACCCTCGTTCGAGCAGTACTTC. Protein product: CASREGGPSFEQYF. J is TRBJ2-7 and V is TRBV5-1; D possibly corresponds to TRBD2 (6 bases). CDR3 length: 14 amino acids. V was pared by 5 bases and J by 6 bases, with 18 bases between. CDR1 and CDR2 (germline): SGHRS, YFSETQ.

CDR3 residues: CSATASARELFF. DNA for the CDR3: TGCAGCGCTACGGCTAGCGCCCGGGAGCTGTTTTTT. The V gene is TRBV29-1, the J gene TRBJ2-2; D perhaps matches TRBD2 (6 bases). This CDR3 contains 12 residues. Trimming removed 7 bases at V and 9 bases at J, with 15 bases between. Germline assignment: CDR1 SQVTM and CDR2 ANQGSEA.

V and J are TRBV7-2 and TRBJ2-3, with D possibly TRBD1 on 5 matching bases. The CDR3 consists of 15 residues. CDR1 is SGHTA, CDR2 FQGNSA, per germline. Trimming pared 2 bases from V and 0 bases from J, leaving 9 bases between. The CDR3 reads CASSLRGRSTDTQYF. In DNA form, the CDR3 reads TGTGCCAGCAGCTTAAGGGGTAGAAGCACAGATACGCAGTATTTT. The full variable domain, completed using reference TRBV7-2 and TRBJ2-3, is GAGVSQSPSNKVTEKGKDVELRCDPISGHTALYWYRQSLGQGLEFLIYFQGNSAPDKSGLPSDRFSAERTGGSVSTLTIQRTQQEDSAVYLCASSLRGRSTDTQYFGPGTRLTVL.

The chain joins TRBV5-1 to TRBJ2-3; 7 bases are a match to TRBD2. Germline CDR1 and CDR2: SGHRS and YFSETQ. V lost 5 bases and J lost 0; bases outside the gene matches: 6. This CDR3 spans 15 amino acids. The CDR3 DNA reads as TGCGCCAGCAGGGTCGGGGGGACTAGCACAGATACGCAGTATTTT. It encodes CASRVGGTSTDTQYF.

The chain carries TRBV30 and TRBJ1-6; weak D call: TRBD1 (5 bases). The germline CDR1 and CDR2 sequences are GTSNPN and SVGIG (reference sequence). The CDR3 is 15 amino acids. With 0 bases removed from V and 0 bases from J, the gap between germline ends came to 6 bases. CDR3 sequence (DNA): TGTGCCTGGAGTGTCGGGGGCTCCTATAATTCACCCCTCCACTTT. This translates into CAWSVGGSYNSPLHF.

The chain couples TRBV2 to TRBJ2-2, with D uncertain. Germline loops: CDR1 SNHLY, CDR2 FYNNEI. CDR3 size: 13 residues. Between the trimmed V and J ends, which lost 7 bases and 6 bases, there was a span of 12 bases. CDR3 amino acids: CASTGAGSGELFF. CDR3 in DNA: TGTGCCAGCACCGGTGCAGGATCCGGGGAGCTGTTTTTT. The whole variable domain, filled in from reference TRBV2 and TRBJ2-2, reads EPEVTQTPSHQVTQMGQEVILRCVPISNHLYFYWYRQILGQKVEFLVSFYNNEISEKSEIFDDQFSVERPDGSNFTLKIRSTKLEDSAMYFCASTGAGSGELFFGEGSRLTVL.

The chain links TRBV28 to TRBJ2-3; 8 bases align to TRBD2. Germline V gene lookup returns CDR1 MDHEN and CDR2 SYDVKM. This CDR3 has 16 amino acids. V lost 5 bases and J lost 4; bases outside the gene matches: 11. CDR3 residues: CASSPTSGRASDTQYF. The CDR3 nucleotides are TGTGCCAGCAGTCCCACAAGCGGGAGAGCCTCAGATACGCAGTATTTT.

This chain joins TRBV18 and TRBJ2-2; 9 bases agree with TRBD2. Losses at the gene ends were 0 bases for V and 3 bases for J; bases not matched to a gene: 5. The CDR3 loop spans 17 amino acids. The germline gives CDR1 KGHSH, CDR2 LQKENI. The CDR3 sequence is CASSPPRGLADTGELFF. The CDR3 nucleotides are TGTGCCAGCTCACCACCGAGGGGACTAGCCGACACCGGGGAGCTGTTTTTT. Complete variable domain (other parts from reference TRBV18 and TRBJ2-2): NAGVMQNPRHLVRRRGQEARLRCSPMKGHSHVYWYRQLPEEGLKFMVYLQKENIIDESGMPKERFSAEFPKEGPSILRIQQVVRGDSAAYFCASSPPRGLADTGELFFGEGSRLTVL.

V and J are TRBV11-3 and TRBJ2-1, with D possibly being TRBD1 (7 bases). The V end lost 5 bases, the J end lost 6 bases, and 17 bases lay between the germline ends. The germline V gene has CDR1 SGHNT and CDR2 YENEEA. CDR3 length equals 15 residues. The CDR3 spells CASSLRPGGGNEQFF. CDR3 nucleotide sequence: TGTGCCAGCAGCCTCCGCCCAGGGGGAGGCAATGAGCAGTTCTTC.

CDR3 DNA: TGTGCCAGTAGTACATATCACGGGACTAATGAAAAACTGTTTTTT. This encodes CASSTYHGTNEKLFF. This chain uses TRBV19 with TRBJ1-4; the D is unclear. V lost 4 bases to trimming and J lost 2 bases, with 11 bases between them. This CDR3 has 15 residues. Germline CDR1 is LNHDA and CDR2 is SQIVND (reference sequence). Supplemented by reference TRBV19 and TRBJ1-4, the full variable domain reads DGGITQSPKYLFRKEGQNVTLSCEQNLNHDAMYWYRQDPGQGLRLIYYSQIVNDFQKGDIAEGYSVSREKKESFPLTVTSAQKNPTAFYLCASSTYHGTNEKLFFGSGTQLSVL.

This clone was seen just once. V is TRBV11-2 and J is TRBJ2-1; 7 bases are shared with TRBD1. CDR3 size: 15 residues. The ends lost 3 bases at V and 5 bases at J; junction bases unmatched: 7. The germline gives CDR1 SGHAT, CDR2 FQNNGV. This CDR3 is CASSFKGQSHNEQFF. The CDR3 DNA follows: TGTGCCAGCAGCTTCAAGGGACAGAGCCACAATGAGCAGTTCTTC.

This CDR3 is CASSDRDSSNQPQHF. The CDR3 DNA sequence: TGTGCCAGCAGCGATCGGGACAGTAGCAATCAGCCCCAGCATTTT. J is TRBJ1-5 and V is TRBV7-9; TRBD1 matches 7 bases. Germline values: CDR1 SEHNR, CDR2 FQNEAQ (reference sequence). Unmatched junction bases numbered 4, after V lost 5 bases and J lost 0 bases. The CDR3 length is 15 residues.

The CDR3 DNA reads as TGTGCCAGCACCCATGCTCCAGGGGCCGGAACGCTTCAAACTGGGGCCAACGTCCTGACTTTC. Translated: CASTHAPGAGTLQTGANVLTF. The V and J genes are TRBV28 and TRBJ2-6; D possibly corresponds to TRBD1 (6 bases). Germline lookup yields CDR1 MDHEN and CDR2 SYDVKM. V gave up 7 bases and J gave up 2 bases, with 30 bases separating them. The CDR3 is 21 residues long.